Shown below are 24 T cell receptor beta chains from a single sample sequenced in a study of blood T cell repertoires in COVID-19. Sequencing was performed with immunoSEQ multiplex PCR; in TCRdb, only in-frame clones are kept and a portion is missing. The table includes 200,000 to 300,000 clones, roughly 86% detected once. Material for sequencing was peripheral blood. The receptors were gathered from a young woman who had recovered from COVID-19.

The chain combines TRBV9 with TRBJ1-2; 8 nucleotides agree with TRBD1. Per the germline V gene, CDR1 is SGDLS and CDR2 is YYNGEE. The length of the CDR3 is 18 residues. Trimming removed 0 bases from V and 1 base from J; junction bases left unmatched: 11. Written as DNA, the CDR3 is TGTGCCAGCAGCGTAGCTGCCCAGGGGGCGCAGGGTAACTATGGCTACACCTTC. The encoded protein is CASSVAAQGAQGNYGYTF.

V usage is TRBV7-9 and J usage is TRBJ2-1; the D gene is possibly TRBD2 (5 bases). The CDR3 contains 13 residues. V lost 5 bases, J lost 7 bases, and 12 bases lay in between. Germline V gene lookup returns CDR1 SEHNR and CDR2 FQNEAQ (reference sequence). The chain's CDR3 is CASSPLDSNEQFF. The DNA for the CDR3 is TGTGCCAGCAGCCCTCTGGACTCAAATGAGCAGTTCTTC.

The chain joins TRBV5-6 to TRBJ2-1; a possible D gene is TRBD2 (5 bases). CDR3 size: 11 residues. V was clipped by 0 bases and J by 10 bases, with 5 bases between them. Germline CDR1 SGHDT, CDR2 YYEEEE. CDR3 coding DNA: TGTGCCAGCAGCTTGGGGGAGGAGCAGTTCTTC. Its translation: CASSLGEEQFF.

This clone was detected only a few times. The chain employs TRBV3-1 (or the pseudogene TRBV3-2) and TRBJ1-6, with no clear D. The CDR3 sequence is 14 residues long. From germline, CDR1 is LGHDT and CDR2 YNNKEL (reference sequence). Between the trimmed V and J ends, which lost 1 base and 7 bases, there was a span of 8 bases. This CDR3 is CASSQGTENSPLHF. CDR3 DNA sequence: TGTGCCAGCAGCCAAGGAACAGAAAATTCACCCCTCCACTTT.

The CDR3 is CASRGPQDYGYTF. CDR3 coding DNA: TGTGCCAGCAGGGGACCCCAGGACTATGGCTACACCTTC. V usage is TRBV19 and J usage is TRBJ1-2, with D perhaps TRBD1 (6 bases). The CDR3 extends over 13 amino acids. CDR1 LNHDA and CDR2 SQIVND come from the germline V gene (reference sequence). Between the trimmed V and J ends, which lost 9 bases and 3 bases, there was a span of 14 bases.

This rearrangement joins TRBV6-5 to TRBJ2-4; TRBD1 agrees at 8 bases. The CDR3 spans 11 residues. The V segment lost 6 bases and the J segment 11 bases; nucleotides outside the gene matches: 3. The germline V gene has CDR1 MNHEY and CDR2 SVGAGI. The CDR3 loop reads CASRGQGVQYF. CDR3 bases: TGTGCCAGCAGAGGACAGGGCGTTCAGTACTTC.

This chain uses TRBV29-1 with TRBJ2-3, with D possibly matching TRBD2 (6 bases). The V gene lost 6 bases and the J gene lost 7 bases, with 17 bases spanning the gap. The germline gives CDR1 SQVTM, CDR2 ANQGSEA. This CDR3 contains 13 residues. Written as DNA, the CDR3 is TGCAGCGTCAGCAAGGAGGGGAGGAATACGCAGTATTTT. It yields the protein CSVSKEGRNTQYF.

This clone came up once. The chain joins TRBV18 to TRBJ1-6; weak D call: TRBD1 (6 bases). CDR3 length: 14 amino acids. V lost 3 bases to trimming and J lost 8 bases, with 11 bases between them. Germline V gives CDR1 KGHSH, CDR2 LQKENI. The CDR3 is CASSPTGRDSPLHF. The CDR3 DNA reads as TGTGCCAGCTCACCCACAGGGAGGGATTCACCCCTCCACTTT.

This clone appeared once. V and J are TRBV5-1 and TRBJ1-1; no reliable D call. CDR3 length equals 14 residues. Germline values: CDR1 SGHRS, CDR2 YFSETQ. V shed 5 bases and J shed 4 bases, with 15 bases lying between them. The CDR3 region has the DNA TGCGCCAGCAGTATCTTTGGGGAGATCACTGAAGCTTTCTTT. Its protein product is CASSIFGEITEAFF.

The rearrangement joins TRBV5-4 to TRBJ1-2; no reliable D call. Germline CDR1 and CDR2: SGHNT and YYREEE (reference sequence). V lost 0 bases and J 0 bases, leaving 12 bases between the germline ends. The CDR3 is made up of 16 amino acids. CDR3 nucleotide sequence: TGTGCCAGCAGCTTGGGGTATAACAGATCTAACTATGGCTACACCTTC. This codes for CASSLGYNRSNYGYTF.

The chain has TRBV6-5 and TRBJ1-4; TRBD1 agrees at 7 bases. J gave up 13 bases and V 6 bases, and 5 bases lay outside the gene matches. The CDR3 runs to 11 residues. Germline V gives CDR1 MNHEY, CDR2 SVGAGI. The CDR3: CASSVGQVLFF. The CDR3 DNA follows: TGTGCCAGCAGCGTAGGACAGGTACTGTTTTTT.

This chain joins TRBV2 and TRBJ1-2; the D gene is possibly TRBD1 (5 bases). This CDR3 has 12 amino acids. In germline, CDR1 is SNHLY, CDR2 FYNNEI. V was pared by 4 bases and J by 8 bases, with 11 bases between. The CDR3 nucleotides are TGTGCCAGCAGTGTGGAAGGGGTCGGCTACACCTTC. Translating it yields CASSVEGVGYTF.

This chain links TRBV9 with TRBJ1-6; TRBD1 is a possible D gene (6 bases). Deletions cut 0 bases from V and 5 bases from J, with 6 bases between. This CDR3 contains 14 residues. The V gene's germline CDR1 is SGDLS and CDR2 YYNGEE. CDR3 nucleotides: TGTGCCAGCAGCGTAGGACAGGATAATTCACCCCTCCACTTT. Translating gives CASSVGQDNSPLHF. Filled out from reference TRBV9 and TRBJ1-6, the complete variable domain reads DSGVTQTPKHLITATGQRVTLRCSPRSGDLSVYWYQQSLDQGLQFLIQYYNGEERAKGNILERFSAQQFPDLHSELNLSSLELGDSALYFCASSVGQDNSPLHFGNGTRLTVT.

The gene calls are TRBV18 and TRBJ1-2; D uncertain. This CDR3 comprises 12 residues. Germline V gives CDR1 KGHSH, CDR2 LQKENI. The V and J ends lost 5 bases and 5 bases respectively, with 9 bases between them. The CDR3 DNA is TGTGCCAGCTCAGCCACTGATTATGGCTACACCTTC. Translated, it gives CASSATDYGYTF.

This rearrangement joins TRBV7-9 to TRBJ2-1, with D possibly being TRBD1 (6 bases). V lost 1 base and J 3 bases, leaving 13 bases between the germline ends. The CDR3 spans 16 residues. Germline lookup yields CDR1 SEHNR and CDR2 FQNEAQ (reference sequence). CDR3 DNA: TGTGCCAGCAGCTTAGGGGACATAGGAGGCTACAATGAGCAGTTCTTC. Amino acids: CASSLGDIGGYNEQFF.

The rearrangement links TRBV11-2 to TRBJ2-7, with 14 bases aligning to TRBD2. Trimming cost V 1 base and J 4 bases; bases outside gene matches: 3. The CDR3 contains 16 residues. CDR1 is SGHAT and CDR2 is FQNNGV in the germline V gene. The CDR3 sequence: CASSLGGTSGGYEQYF. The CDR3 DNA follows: TGTGCCAGCAGCTTAGGAGGGACTAGCGGGGGATACGAGCAGTACTTC.

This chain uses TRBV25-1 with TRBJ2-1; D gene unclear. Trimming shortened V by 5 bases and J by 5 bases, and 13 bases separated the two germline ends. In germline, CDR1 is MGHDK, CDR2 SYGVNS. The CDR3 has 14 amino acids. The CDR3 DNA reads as TGTGCCAGCAGTCATCCCCCCGAGAACAATGAGCAGTTCTTC. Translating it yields CASSHPPENNEQFF.

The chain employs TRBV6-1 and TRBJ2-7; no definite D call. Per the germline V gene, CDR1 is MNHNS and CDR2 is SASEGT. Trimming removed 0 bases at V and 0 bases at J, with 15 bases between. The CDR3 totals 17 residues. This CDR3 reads CASSEALYIRSSYEQYF. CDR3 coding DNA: TGTGCCAGCAGTGAAGCGCTTTACATTAGGAGCTCCTACGAGCAGTACTTC.

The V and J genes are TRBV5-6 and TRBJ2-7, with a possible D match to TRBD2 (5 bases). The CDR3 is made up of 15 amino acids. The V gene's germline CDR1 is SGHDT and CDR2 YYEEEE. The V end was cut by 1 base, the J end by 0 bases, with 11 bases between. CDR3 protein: CASSLTQGSSYEQYF. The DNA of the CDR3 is TGTGCCAGCAGCTTGACCCAAGGGAGCTCCTACGAGCAGTACTTC.

The DNA of the CDR3 is TGTGCCAGCAGGGCCTCAGGGGGCTTGGCTGAAGCTTTCTTT. This codes for CASRASGGLAEAFF. V gene TRBV6-5 combines with J gene TRBJ1-1; 8 positions agree with TRBD1. Looked up from germline, CDR1 is MNHEY and CDR2 is SVGAGI. The CDR3 is made up of 14 amino acids. V trimming: 6 bases; J trimming: 6 bases; junction bases outside the gene matches: 9.

The CDR3 spells CASSALRDREGTGELFF. The CDR3 DNA follows: TGTGCCAGTAGCGCCCTCCGGGACAGGGAGGGCACCGGGGAGCTGTTTTTT. The rearrangement uses TRBV19 and TRBJ2-2, with TRBD1 matching 9 bases. V was clipped by 6 bases and J by 4 bases; unmatched bases: 12. Germline CDR1 reads LNHDA; CDR2 reads SQIVND (reference sequence). The CDR3 totals 17 residues. Combining the CDR3 with reference TRBV19 and TRBJ2-2 gives the whole variable domain DGGITQSPKYLFRKEGQNVTLSCEQNLNHDAMYWYRQDPGQGLRLIYYSQIVNDFQKGDIAEGYSVSREKKESFPLTVTSAQKNPTAFYLCASSALRDREGTGELFFGEGSRLTVL.

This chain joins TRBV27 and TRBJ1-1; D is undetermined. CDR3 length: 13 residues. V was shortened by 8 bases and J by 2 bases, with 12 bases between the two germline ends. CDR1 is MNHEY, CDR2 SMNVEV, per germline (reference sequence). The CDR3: CASGRGGNTEAFF. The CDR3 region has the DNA TGTGCCAGCGGACGGGGAGGAAACACTGAAGCTTTCTTT.

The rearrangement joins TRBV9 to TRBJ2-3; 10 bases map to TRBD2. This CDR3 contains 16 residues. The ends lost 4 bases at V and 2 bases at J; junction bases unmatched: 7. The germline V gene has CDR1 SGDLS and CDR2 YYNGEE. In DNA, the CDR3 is TGTGCCAGCAGCACCCAGCTAGCGGGGGTCACAGATACGCAGTATTTT. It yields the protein CASSTQLAGVTDTQYF.

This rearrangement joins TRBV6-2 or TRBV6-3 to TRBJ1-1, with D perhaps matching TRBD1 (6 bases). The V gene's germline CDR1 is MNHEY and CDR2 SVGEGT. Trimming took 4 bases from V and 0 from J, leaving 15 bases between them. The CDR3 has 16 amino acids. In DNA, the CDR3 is TGTGCCAGCAGTTTGGGCGCGCAGGGGCTGAACACTGAAGCTTTCTTT. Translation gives CASSLGAQGLNTEAFF.